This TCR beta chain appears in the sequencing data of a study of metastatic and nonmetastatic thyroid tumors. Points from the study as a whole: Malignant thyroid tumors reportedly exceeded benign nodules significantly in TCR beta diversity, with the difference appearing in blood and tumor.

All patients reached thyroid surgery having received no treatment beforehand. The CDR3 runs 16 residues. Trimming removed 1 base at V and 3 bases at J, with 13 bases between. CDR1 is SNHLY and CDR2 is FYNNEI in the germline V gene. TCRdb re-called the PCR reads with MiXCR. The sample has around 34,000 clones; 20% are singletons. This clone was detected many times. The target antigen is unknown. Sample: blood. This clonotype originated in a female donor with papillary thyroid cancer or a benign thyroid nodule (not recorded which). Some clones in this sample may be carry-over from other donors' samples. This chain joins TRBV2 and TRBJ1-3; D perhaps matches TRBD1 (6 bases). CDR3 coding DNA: TGTGCCAGCAGTGAAGAGTACAGGGACTTTGGAAACACCATATATTTT. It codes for CASSEEYRDFGNTIYF.